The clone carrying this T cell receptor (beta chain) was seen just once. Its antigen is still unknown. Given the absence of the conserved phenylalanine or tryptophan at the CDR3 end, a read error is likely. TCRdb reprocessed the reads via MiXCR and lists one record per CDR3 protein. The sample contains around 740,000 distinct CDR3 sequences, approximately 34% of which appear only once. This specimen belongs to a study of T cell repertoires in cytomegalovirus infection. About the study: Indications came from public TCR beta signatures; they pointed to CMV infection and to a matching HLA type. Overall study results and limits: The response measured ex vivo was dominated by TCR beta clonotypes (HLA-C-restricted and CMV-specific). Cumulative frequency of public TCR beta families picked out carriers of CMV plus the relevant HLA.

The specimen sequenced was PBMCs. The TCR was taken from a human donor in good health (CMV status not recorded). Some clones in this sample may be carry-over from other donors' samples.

This CDR3 reads CASTLSGGPRHEQFY. The DNA of the CDR3 is TGTGCCAGCACTCTCTCGGGGGGGCCTAGGCATGAGCAGTTCTAC. The V call is TRBV7-4, the J call TRBJ2-1; 8 nucleotides line up with TRBD2. CDR3 length: 15 residues. In germline, CDR1 is SGHVT, CDR2 SQSDAQ. With 7 bases clipped from V and 8 bases from J, the junction kept 13 bases outside the gene matches.